This T cell receptor (beta chain) is from a study of lymphopenia after photon versus proton radiotherapy. Study-level points and caveats: In patients who died, overall survival fell as post-nadir TCR diversity dropped more. Oligoclonal CD8+ Temra expansion after nadir drove photon patients' diversity drop.

Concerning this clone: What it binds is unknown.

Clones were read by immunoSEQ multiplex PCR, and TCRdb kept only the in-frame ones, dropping some. The data hold more than 70,000 clones, with around 82% observed a single time. The V end lost 4 bases, the J end lost 6 bases, and 13 bases lay between the germline ends. Germline V lookup: CDR1 MNHNS, CDR2 SASEGT. The CDR3 loop spans 13 amino acids. The chain recombines TRBV6-1 with TRBJ2-7; possible D gene TRBD2, 5 bases. The sequenced sample was peripheral blood, obtained from a patient treated with proton-based radiotherapy. The source is a man in his 60s with pancreatic cancer. The CDR3 reads CASSVSRGGEQYF. DNA of the CDR3: TGTGCCAGCAGTGTATCACGGGGTGGCGAGCAGTACTTC.